A selection of T cell receptor beta chains follows, all from one sample in a study of siplizumab effects on memory and regulatory T cells. Using immunoSEQ multiplex PCR, the repertoire was profiled, and TCRdb retains in-frame clones only, with some absent. The table has 100,000 to 120,000 clones, approximately 94% seen once; the top ten hold 0.25% to 0.35%. Material: CD4+ T cells sorted from blood. All receptors come from a human donor in good health. CDR3s include the opening cysteine and the closing phenylalanine or tryptophan. A row's size may be missing; if present it is once, few, many or a size class.

V	size	CDR3
TRBV10-2	NA	CASTPDRGRLGGTEAFF
TRBV30	NA	CAWSSVQETQYF
TRBV5-1	NA	CASSLRGSDTQYF
TRBV6-1	few	CASDRGFTEAFF
TRBV9	NA	CASSPQVGAEGYTF
TRBV14	NA	CASSPTMGEQYF
TRBV5-1	NA	CASSSGQPGANVLTF
TRBV18	NA	CASSPLPGQGAYNEQFF
TRBV28	NA	CASMAGPTYEQYF
TRBV6-1	NA	CASSAPDTEAFF
TRBV29-1	NA	CSGSGGQTGNEQFF
TRBV11-3	NA	CASSQVGGVETQYF
TRBV9	NA	CASSAGQLSSTDTQYF
TRBV6-5	once	CASKTGSSGNTIYF
TRBV4-1	NA	CASSPRSQGQAGQETQYF
TRBV27	NA	CASSLNRVGEQYF
TRBV7-8	NA	CASSETGGRNNEQFF
TRBV9	few	CASSLSGEGEQYF
TRBV23-1	NA	CASSQSEEELYNEQFF
TRBV6-6	NA	CASSPRQGMSYGYTF
TRBV30	NA	CAWGGGGRTGELFF
TRBV27	NA	CASSLANPGLAGEQYF
TRBV14	NA	CASSPGTGRPPQDYYEQYF
TRBV6-1	NA	CASSEVGSYEQYF
TRBV13	NA	CASSSPGLAEETQYF
TRBV6-4	NA	CASRRTGGTGELFF
TRBV30	NA	CAWSADSILGREQYF
TRBV5-1	NA	CASSLEHTGELFF
TRBV11-3	NA	CASSLAVRDEAFF
TRBV18	NA	CASRYSSTDTQYF
TRBV25-1	NA	CASFQSGAHYGYTF
TRBV11-3	NA	CASSSGSGNTIYF
TRBV13	NA	CASRRTGGKDTQYF
TRBV7-9	once	CASSLVVTGQSYSNQPQHF
TRBV6-1	NA	CASTQGGADTEAFF
TRBV5-4	NA	CATSTRDRISPLHF
TRBV9	NA	CASSRGGVAQYF
TRBV4-2	NA	CASSQVPGQGGGYTF
TRBV19	NA	CASKALISNQPQHF
TRBV5-1	NA	CASSLGQGVSGGYTF
TRBV7-6	NA	CASSFLAGGVADTQYF
TRBV7-8	NA	CASSLASSGVEQYF
TRBV11-1	NA	CASSLRESYGYTF
TRBV13	NA	CASSYDTDSPLHF
TRBV9	NA	CASSPGGVPQPQHF
TRBV4-1	NA	CASRQIGVQKGEAFF
TRBV7-9	NA	CASSYGGQPQHF
TRBV10-3	NA	CAITAGITDTQYF
TRBV6-6	NA	CASDTGLGAYGYTF
TRBV28	NA	CASSSPKGFHEKLFF
TRBV28	NA	CASSLPGLATDEQYF
TRBV18	NA	CASSPPTENYGYTF
TRBV11-3	NA	CASSSQTSGSSYEQYF
TRBV29-1	once	CSVVRDYGYTF
TRBV6-5	NA	CASKRDRGSSYEQYF
TRBV4-1	NA	CASSQEREVHGVYEQYF
TRBV7-2	once	CASSFKGPGANVLTF